The rows below give T cell receptor beta chains drawn from one sample of a study of CD8 T cells in Susac syndrome. MiXCR was run by TCRdb on the immunoSEQ multiplex PCR reads, yielding one entry per CDR3 protein. Of 250,000 or so distinct CDR3 sequences in the sample, roughly 93% were seen once. The specimen sequenced was CD4+ T cells from PBMCs. The receptors originated from a human donor with multiple sclerosis. The CDR3 runs from the conserved cysteine through the conserved F or W. A D gene is named only where the DNA matches it firmly. Rows may omit the clone size; those that give it use once, few, many or a size class.

CDR3 DNA | CDR3 protein | D gene | J gene | V gene | clone size
TGTGCCAGCAGCTTCCGAGCGGGAGGGGGCCACAATGAGCAGTTCTTC | CASSFRAGGGHNEQFF | TRBD2 | TRBJ2-1 | TRBV3-1 | NA
TGCAGTACGGGGTTCTACGAGCAGTACTTC | CSTGFYEQYF | NA | TRBJ2-7 | TRBV20-1 | NA
TGTGCCAGCAGCCCCCGGACAGGGGAGGGCACTGAAGCTTTCTTT | CASSPRTGEGTEAFF | TRBD1 | TRBJ1-1 | TRBV5-4 | NA
TGCAGCGTTGAAAACGGCGCAGAAGCTTTCTTT | CSVENGAEAFF | NA | TRBJ1-1 | TRBV29-1 | NA
TGCAGTGCCAACGACAGGGTACGAAATCAGCCCCAGCATTTT | CSANDRVRNQPQHF | TRBD1 | TRBJ1-5 | TRBV20-1 | NA
TGTGCCAGTAGCCCGGGACTAGCGGGGGGCGTGAGTTACGAGCAGTACTTC | CASSPGLAGGVSYEQYF | TRBD2 | TRBJ2-7 | TRBV19 | NA
TGTGCCAGCGGGGTAACAGCCACCTACGAGCAGTACTTC | CASGVTATYEQYF | NA | TRBJ2-7 | TRBV6-5 | NA
TGTGCCAGCAGCTTCCCCCGGGAGAGGGATACGCAGTATTTT | CASSFPRERDTQYF | NA | TRBJ2-3 | TRBV11-3 | NA
TGTGCCAGCAGTTACGCATATACAGGTCTTCGGGGCACCGGGGAGCTGTTTTTT | CASSYAYTGLRGTGELFF | NA | TRBJ2-2 | TRBV6-2/TRBV6-3 | NA
TGTGCCAGCAGTTACACCCGGACAGGCACTATGTACGAGCAGTACTTC | CASSYTRTGTMYEQYF | TRBD1 | TRBJ2-7 | TRBV6-2/TRBV6-3 | few
TGTGCCAGCAGTACCCAGGGGGCGCGAGGTCTCGAGCAGTACTTC | CASSTQGARGLEQYF | TRBD1 | TRBJ2-7 | TRBV6-1 | NA
TGTGCCTGGAGGGTCAGGGGGGATACTGAAGCTTTCTTT | CAWRVRGDTEAFF | TRBD1 | TRBJ1-1 | TRBV30 | once
TGTGCCAGCAGTTTCCAGGGAAGCGGCTACAATGAGCAGTTCTTC | CASSFQGSGYNEQFF | NA | TRBJ2-1 | TRBV6-5 | NA
TGCGCCAGCATTAGGGACATGAACACCGGGGAGCTGTTTTTT | CASIRDMNTGELFF | NA | TRBJ2-2 | TRBV5-1 | NA
TGCAGTGCTAGAGGGGACAGCTTATATGGCTACACCTTC | CSARGDSLYGYTF | TRBD1 | TRBJ1-2 | TRBV20-1 | NA
TGCAGTGCCTTAGCGGGGGCGGGCACAGATACGCAGTATTTT | CSALAGAGTDTQYF | TRBD2 | TRBJ2-3 | TRBV20-1 | NA
TGTGCCAGCAGCCAAATTGGCAATGCTGATTCACCCCTCCACTTT | CASSQIGNADSPLHF | NA | TRBJ1-6 | TRBV3-1 | NA
TGTGCCAGCAGCTTAGAGGGACTAGCGGGAGGGCCGGATGAGCAGTTCTTC | CASSLEGLAGGPDEQFF | TRBD2 | TRBJ2-1 | TRBV13 | NA
TGTGCCAGCAGCCAAGATGCGCTAGGGGAGCAGTACTTC | CASSQDALGEQYF | NA | TRBJ2-7 | TRBV3-1 | NA
TGTGCCAGCAGCCGCGAGCACGGCAGGGAGACCCAGTACTTC | CASSREHGRETQYF | NA | TRBJ2-5 | TRBV3-1 | NA
TGTGCCAGCTCCCTATGGGGGTCCACTGAAGCTTTCTTT | CASSLWGSTEAFF | NA | TRBJ1-1 | TRBV18 | few
TGTGCCAGCAGTCCCCGGGACATCATTAATGAAAAACTGTTTTTT | CASSPRDIINEKLFF | NA | TRBJ1-4 | TRBV6-2/TRBV6-3 | NA